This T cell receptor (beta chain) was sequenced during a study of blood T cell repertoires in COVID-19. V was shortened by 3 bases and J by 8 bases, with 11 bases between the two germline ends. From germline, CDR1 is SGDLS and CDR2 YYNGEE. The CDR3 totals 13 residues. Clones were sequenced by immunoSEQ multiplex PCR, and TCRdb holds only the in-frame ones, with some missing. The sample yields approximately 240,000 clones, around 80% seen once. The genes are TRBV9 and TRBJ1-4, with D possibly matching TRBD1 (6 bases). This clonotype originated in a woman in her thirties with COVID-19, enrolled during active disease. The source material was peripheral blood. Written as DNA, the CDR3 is TGTGCCAGCAGCGGGGAGGGGGTAGAAAAACTGTTTTTT. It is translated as CASSGEGVEKLFF.